The 19 T cell receptor beta chains presented below share a single source sample, sequenced in a study of blood T cell repertoires in COVID-19. Clones were read by immunoSEQ multiplex PCR, and TCRdb kept only the in-frame ones, dropping some. The sample consists of approximately 100,000 clones, around 79% of them appearing once. Input material: peripheral blood. The receptor source for this set is a man between 65 and 80 years old with active or convalescent COVID-19.

The CDR3 bases are TGCGCCAGCAGCCAAGATTGGGGACAGCCCGTCTATGGCTACACCTTC. This gives the protein CASSQDWGQPVYGYTF. This chain joins TRBV4-1 and TRBJ1-2, with 7 bases lining up with TRBD1. J gave up 4 bases and V 0 bases, and 8 bases lay outside the gene matches. There are 16 residues in the CDR3. Germline assignment: CDR1 MGHRA and CDR2 YSYEKL.

J is TRBJ2-7 and V is TRBV10-1, with a weak D call TRBD1 (6 bases). CDR3 length equals 14 residues. Germline loops: CDR1 WNHNN, CDR2 SYGVQD (reference sequence). V was pared by 5 bases and J by 5 bases, with 16 bases between. The CDR3: CASSRNQGSNEQYF. The CDR3, as DNA: TGCGCCAGCAGTCGTAATCAGGGGAGCAACGAGCAGTACTTC.

The chain uses TRBV6-4 and TRBJ1-2; 10 bases map to TRBD1. Trimming at V came to 4 bases and at J to 3 bases, leaving 5 bases not matched to a gene. Per the germline V gene, CDR1 is MRHNA and CDR2 is SNTAGT. The CDR3 is 15 residues long. The CDR3 spells CASSVTGTGDYGYTF. The CDR3 DNA is TGTGCCAGCAGTGTCACCGGGACAGGGGACTATGGCTACACCTTC.

The chain employs TRBV19 and TRBJ2-3, with D unresolved. The germline V gene has CDR1 LNHDA and CDR2 SQIVND (reference sequence). V was pared by 3 bases and J by 0 bases, with 7 bases between. This CDR3 spans 14 amino acids. CDR3 sequence: CASSIQISTDTQYF. CDR3 sequence (DNA): TGTGCCAGTAGTATTCAGATAAGCACAGATACGCAGTATTTT.

This chain connects TRBV19 to TRBJ2-7, with 8 bases that match TRBD1. The length of the CDR3 is 16 residues. Germline V gene data show CDR1 as LNHDA and CDR2 as SQIVND (reference sequence). J lost 2 bases, V lost 0 bases, and 6 bases had no gene match. CDR3 sequence: CASSIDPDRGTYEQYF. The CDR3 DNA sequence: TGTGCCAGTAGTATAGACCCCGACAGGGGTACCTACGAGCAGTACTTC. Full variable domain (rest looked up from reference TRBV19 and TRBJ2-7): DGGITQSPKYLFRKEGQNVTLSCEQNLNHDAMYWYRQDPGQGLRLIYYSQIVNDFQKGDIAEGYSVSREKKESFPLTVTSAQKNPTAFYLCASSIDPDRGTYEQYFGPGTRLTVT.

This clone has at least ten counts. The rearrangement uses TRBV30 and TRBJ1-1; D remains ambiguous. Trimming took off 0 bases at V and 2 bases at J, with 10 bases between the two ends. The germline V gene has CDR1 GTSNPN and CDR2 SVGIG (reference sequence). The CDR3 consists of 14 residues. The CDR3 sequence is CAWSVGQANTEAFF. In DNA, the CDR3 is TGTGCCTGGAGTGTAGGCCAGGCCAACACTGAAGCTTTCTTT.

The chain carries TRBV5-1 and TRBJ2-7; the match to TRBD2 covers 9 bases. CDR3 length: 15 amino acids. Germline assignment: CDR1 SGHRS and CDR2 YFSETQ. J gave up 1 base and V 4 bases, and 6 bases lay outside the gene matches. The CDR3 DNA reads TGCGCCAGCAGCAAGACTAGCGGCGAATCCTACGAGCAGTACTTC. It codes for CASSKTSGESYEQYF.

CDR3 bases: TGTGCCAGCAGAAGAAGCTCTGTCTACGAGCAGTACTTC. Residues: CASRRSSVYEQYF. J is TRBJ2-7 and V is TRBV12-3 or TRBV12-4, with unresolved D. V lost 6 bases and J 3 bases, leaving 12 bases between the germline ends. This CDR3 region has 13 residues.

The chain carries TRBV19 and TRBJ2-6, with 7 bases fitting TRBD2. The CDR3 loop spans 20 amino acids. The germline V gene has CDR1 LNHDA and CDR2 SQIVND (reference sequence). With 1 base clipped from V and 0 bases from J, the junction kept 12 bases outside the gene matches. This CDR3 reads CASSIGLASNTLSGANVLTF. The CDR3 DNA reads TGTGCCAGTAGTATAGGACTAGCTTCTAATACACTCTCTGGGGCCAACGTCCTGACTTTC.

This chain joins TRBV27 and TRBJ2-1; TRBD1 matches at 10 bases. J lost 7 bases, V lost 6 bases, and 9 bases had no gene match. Germline-derived CDR1 and CDR2 are MNHEY and SMNVEV (reference sequence). This CDR3 is built from 15 residues. In DNA, the CDR3 is TGTGCCAGCAGCTCCGGGACAGGGGTTTGGAATGAGCAGTTCTTC. Translation: CASSSGTGVWNEQFF.

The V call is TRBV12-3 or TRBV12-4, the J call TRBJ2-4; D gene uncertain. This CDR3 has 13 residues. The V end was cut by 0 bases, the J end by 5 bases, with 5 bases between. DNA for the CDR3: TGTGCCAGCAGTTTAGCACAGCAAAACATTCAGTACTTC. Amino acid sequence: CASSLAQQNIQYF.

The chain employs TRBV21-1 and TRBJ2-1; the table names TRBD2, a call not compared with the DNA. TRBV21-1 is noted as a pseudogene. The CDR3 is made up of 16 amino acids. The CDR3 spells CASSIVGGGGHNEQFF. The CDR3 nucleotides read TGTGCCAGCAGCATAGTTGGGGGGGGAGGGCACAATGAGCAGTTCTTC.

The chain combines TRBV23-1 with TRBJ2-3; a possible D gene is TRBD2 (5 bases). TRBV23-1 belongs to the ORF category, with a function that is uncertain. The CDR3 consists of 16 residues. V was pared by 7 bases and J by 7 bases, with 24 bases between. DNA of the CDR3: TGCGCCAGCAAGACACCGGACGGCCGGAGGAGGAATACGCAGTATTTT. It translates to CASKTPDGRRRNTQYF.

This CDR3 is CASSLGIPRTGELFF. Written as DNA, the CDR3 is TGTGCCAGCAGCTTAGGTATACCTCGGACCGGGGAGCTGTTTTTT. The rearrangement uses TRBV7-6 and TRBJ2-2; no definite D call. Trimming removed 1 base from V and 5 bases from J, with 11 bases in between. The V gene's germline CDR1 is SGHVS and CDR2 FNYEAQ. CDR3 length: 15 amino acids.

This clone was detected only once. The chain couples TRBV5-4 to TRBJ1-2; D ambiguous. The germline V and J ends were trimmed by 4 bases and 5 bases, with 12 bases remaining between them. This CDR3 has 13 amino acids. The germline CDR1 and CDR2 sequences are SGHNT and YYREEE (reference sequence). The CDR3: CASSQQREYGYTF. The DNA for the CDR3 is TGTGCCAGCAGCCAACAGAGGGAGTATGGCTACACCTTC.

The V gene is TRBV9, the J gene TRBJ2-5; 13 bases are shared with TRBD2. The CDR3 totals 14 residues. Germline CDR1 and CDR2: SGDLS and YYNGEE. With V trimmed by 4 bases and J by 6 bases, 3 bases remained unmatched. The CDR3 region is CASSRTSGSQTQYF. CDR3 nucleotide sequence: TGTGCCAGCAGCAGGACTAGCGGGAGTCAGACCCAGTACTTC.

The chain carries TRBV5-1 and TRBJ2-3; the D is unclear. In germline, CDR1 is SGHRS, CDR2 YFSETQ. CDR3 size: 15 residues. Trimming shortened V by 1 base and J by 5 bases, and 14 bases separated the two germline ends. In DNA, the CDR3 is TGCGCCAGCAGCTTGACTATAGCATTGGGAGATACGCAGTATTTT. This encodes CASSLTIALGDTQYF.

V usage is TRBV5-1 and J usage is TRBJ2-7, with 8 bases fitting TRBD1. Trimming at V came to 4 bases and at J to 4 bases, leaving 16 bases not matched to a gene. The CDR3 totals 17 residues. The germline V gene encodes CDR1 SGHRS and CDR2 YFSETQ. The CDR3 loop is CASSAFPSGTGEYEQYF. CDR3 nucleotide sequence: TGCGCCAGCAGCGCGTTCCCGTCCGGGACAGGCGAATACGAGCAGTACTTC.

This chain uses TRBV10-3 with TRBJ1-1, with D possibly being TRBD1 (6 bases). Trimming stripped 7 bases from V and 0 bases from J, with 9 bases between. The CDR3 is 13 residues long. CDR1 and CDR2 (germline): ENHRY, SYGVKD. The CDR3: CAITRTVNTEAFF. In DNA, the CDR3 is TGTGCCATCACCCGGACAGTGAACACTGAAGCTTTCTTT.